These T cell receptor beta chains were read from a single sample in a study of early T cells in non-severe SARS-CoV-2 infection. MiXCR, applied by TCRdb to the 5' RACE reads, yields one record per CDR3 protein. The sample has approximately 22,000 distinct CDR3 sequences, about 4.4% seen once. The sequencing sample was made of whole blood. The receptors here all came from an adult who was a healthcare worker with PCR-confirmed SARS-CoV-2 infection or an uninfected control (not recorded which). Each CDR3 is given with its conserved first and last residue. The D gene is left open where the match is weak. Clone sizes are given selectively: once, few, many, or a class where the clone is expanded.

NA	TRBV3-1	TRBJ2-6	many	TGTGCCAGCAGCCCCGACAGTTATCACTCTGGGGCCAACGTCCTGACTTTC	CASSPDSYHSGANVLTF
NA	TRBV6-5	TRBJ2-7	many	TGTGCCAGCAGTTCTCGAACTCCAATACCTTCCTACGAGCAGTACTTC	CASSSRTPIPSYEQYF
NA	TRBV7-2	TRBJ2-5	few	TGTGCCAGCAGCTTAGAAGGCGGCAGAGAGACCCAGTACTTC	CASSLEGGRETQYF
NA	TRBV9	TRBJ2-2	NA	TGTGTCAGCAGCGTAAAAGGGGTGCTGTTTTTT	CVSSVKGVLFF
NA	TRBV5-4	TRBJ1-2	many	TGTGCCAGCAGCTTGTACAGGGACTCGAGAGGCTACACCTTC	CASSLYRDSRGYTF
TRBD2	TRBV12-3/TRBV12-4	TRBJ2-1	many	TGTGCCAGCAGTGCGGGACTAGCGATACCCCATGAGCAGTTCTTC	CASSAGLAIPHEQFF
TRBD2	TRBV7-9	TRBJ2-1	NA	TGTGCCAGCAGCTTAGGGGCGACTAGCGGGAGCGAGAATGAGCAGTTCTTC	CASSLGATSGSENEQFF
NA	TRBV5-1	TRBJ1-4	few	TGCGCCAGCAGCTTGCCCTCCCGGGAAAATGAAAAACTGTTTTTT	CASSLPSRENEKLFF
NA	TRBV9	TRBJ1-2	NA	TGTGCCAGCAGCGGGGAGCCGGGACCCTATGGCTACACCTTC	CASSGEPGPYGYTF
NA	TRBV6-1	TRBJ2-7	NA	TGTGCCAGCAGTCGTAGCTTCGGCGGGATTCCATACGAGCAGTACTTC	CASSRSFGGIPYEQYF
NA	TRBV9	TRBJ2-6	many	TGTGCCAGCAGCCCGGGAGCAGGGGGTCCTGGGGCCAACGTCCTGACTTTC	CASSPGAGGPGANVLTF
TRBD2	TRBV6-6	TRBJ2-2	many	TGTGCCAGCAGCCCCCCCGCCGGGACTAGTAGCACCGGGGAGCTGTTTTTT	CASSPPAGTSSTGELFF
NA	TRBV21-1	TRBJ2-7	many	TGTGCCAGCAGCACCTCCTACGAGCAGTACTTC	CASSTSYEQYF
TRBD1	TRBV18	TRBJ1-4	many	TGTGCCAGCTCACCGGACAGGGCTAATGAAAAACTGTTTTTT	CASSPDRANEKLFF
NA	TRBV21-1	TRBJ1-5	many	TGTGCCAGCAGCATAGGGGACAGCTTCAATCAGCCCCAGCATTTT	CASSIGDSFNQPQHF
TRBD1	TRBV7-8	TRBJ1-5	many	TGTGCCAGCAGCCGGGACAGGGAGTGGGGTCAGCCCCAGCATTTT	CASSRDREWGQPQHF
TRBD1	TRBV12-3/TRBV12-4	TRBJ1-6	NA	TGTGCCAGCAGGCTACAGGGGGCGGATTCACCCCTCCACTTT	CASRLQGADSPLHF
NA	TRBV27	TRBJ1-1	many	TGTGCCAGCAGTTTCGGACGGAGCGGCGAAGCTTTCTTT	CASSFGRSGEAFF
NA	TRBV12-3/TRBV12-4	TRBJ1-1	NA	TGTGCCAGCATAAGAACTGGGTTTCAGAACACTGAAGCTTTCTTT	CASIRTGFQNTEAFF
NA	TRBV5-1	TRBJ2-1	many	TGCGCCAGCAGCTTGGAAGGGGGCTCCTACAATGAGCAGTTCTTC	CASSLEGGSYNEQFF
NA	TRBV20-1	TRBJ2-6	many	TGCAGTGCTAGTGGCCTCTTAACTGGGGCCAACGTCCTGACTTTC	CSASGLLTGANVLTF
TRBD1	TRBV18	TRBJ1-5	many	TGTGCCAGCTCATTGACAGGGATCGGTCAGCCCCAGCATTTT	CASSLTGIGQPQHF
NA	TRBV27	TRBJ2-1	many	TGTGCCAGCATAGGTCTCGAGGGGAGTGTTCCCCGGGGGCAGTTCTTC	CASIGLEGSVPRGQFF
TRBD2	TRBV2	TRBJ2-2	many	TGTGCCAGCAGACCTAGCGGGGCTAACACCGGGGAGCTGTTTTTT	CASRPSGANTGELFF
NA	TRBV6-2/TRBV6-3	TRBJ1-1	medium-sized	TGTGCCAGCAGTCTCGCGGGTCCCTACACTGAAGCTTTCTTT	CASSLAGPYTEAFF
NA	TRBV20-1	TRBJ2-3	NA	TGCAGTGCTAGCCCACAGGGGACTAGCACAGATACGCAGTATTTT	CSASPQGTSTDTQYF